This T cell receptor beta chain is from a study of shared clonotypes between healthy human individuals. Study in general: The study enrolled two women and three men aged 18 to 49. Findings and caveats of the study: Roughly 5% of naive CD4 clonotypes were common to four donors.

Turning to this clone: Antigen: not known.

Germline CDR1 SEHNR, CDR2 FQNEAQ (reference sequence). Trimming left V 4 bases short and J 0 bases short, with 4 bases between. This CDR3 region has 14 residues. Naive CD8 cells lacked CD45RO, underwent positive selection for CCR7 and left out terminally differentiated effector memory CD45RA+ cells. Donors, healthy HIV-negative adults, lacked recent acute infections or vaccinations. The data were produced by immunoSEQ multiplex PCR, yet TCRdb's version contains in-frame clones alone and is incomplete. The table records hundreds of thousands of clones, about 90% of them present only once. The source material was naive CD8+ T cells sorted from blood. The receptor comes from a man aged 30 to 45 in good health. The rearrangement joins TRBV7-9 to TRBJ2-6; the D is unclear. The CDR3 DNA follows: TGTGCCAGCAGCTGGATCTCTGGGGCCAACGTCCTGACTTTC. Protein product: CASSWISGANVLTF.